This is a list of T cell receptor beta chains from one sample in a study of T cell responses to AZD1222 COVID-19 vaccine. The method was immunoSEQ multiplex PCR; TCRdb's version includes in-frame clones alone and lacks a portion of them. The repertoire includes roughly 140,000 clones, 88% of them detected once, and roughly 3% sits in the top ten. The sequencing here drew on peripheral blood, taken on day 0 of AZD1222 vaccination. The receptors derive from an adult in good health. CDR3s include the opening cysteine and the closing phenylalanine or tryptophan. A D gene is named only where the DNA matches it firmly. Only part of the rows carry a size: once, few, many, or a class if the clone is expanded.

CASSLGGVNTEAFF	TGTGCCAGCAGCTTAGGGGGAGTGAACACTGAAGCTTTCTTT	TRBV7-9	TRBJ1-1	14	NA	NA
CASSVGRTSGAEQYF	TGTGCCAGCAGCGTAGGAAGGACTAGCGGTGCCGAGCAGTACTTC	TRBV9	TRBJ2-7	15	NA	TRBD2
CASSVGGRDTDTQYF	TGTGCCAGCAGCGTAGGTGGTCGAGACACAGATACGCAGTATTTT	TRBV9	TRBJ2-3	15	NA	NA
CASSRTGSNEKLFF	TGTGCCAGCAGCCGGACAGGTTCTAATGAAAAACTGTTTTTT	TRBV7-9	TRBJ1-4	14	NA	TRBD1
CASSSGTGSAFF	TGTGCCAGCAGTTCCGGGACAGGGTCAGCTTTCTTT	TRBV28	TRBJ1-1	12	NA	TRBD1
CASGQGESPQHF	TGTGCCAGTGGACAGGGAGAATCGCCCCAGCATTTT	TRBV7-9	TRBJ1-5	12	NA	TRBD1
CASSLAGTENKQFF	TGTGCCAGCAGCTTAGCCGGGACAGAAAACAAGCAGTTCTTC	TRBV7-2	TRBJ2-1	14	NA	TRBD1
CASSQEAGLAGATDTQYF	TGTGCCAGCAGCCAAGAAGCAGGACTAGCGGGAGCCACAGATACGCAGTATTTT	TRBV14	TRBJ2-3	18	NA	TRBD2
CASSRGQGDYEQYF	TGTGCCAGTAGCAGGGGACAGGGAGATTACGAGCAGTACTTC	TRBV19	TRBJ2-7	14	NA	TRBD1
CASSSSGSYEQYF	TGTGCCAGCAGCTCGTCCGGGAGTTACGAGCAGTACTTC	TRBV11-3	TRBJ2-7	13	NA	NA
CASSYGGRGVYEQYF	TGTGCCAGCAGCTACGGAGGGAGAGGCGTCTACGAGCAGTACTTC	TRBV3-1/TRBV3-2	TRBJ2-7	15	NA	NA
CASGSTGSSYNEQFF	TGCGCCAGCGGATCGACGGGGAGCTCCTACAATGAGCAGTTCTTC	TRBV10-2	TRBJ2-1	15	NA	NA
CASSSRGRIQETQYF	TGTGCCAGTAGTTCCAGAGGCAGGATTCAAGAGACCCAGTACTTC	TRBV19	TRBJ2-5	15	NA	NA
CASSGPAGYTF	TGTGCCAGCAGCGGCCCGGCTGGCTACACCTTC	TRBV7-9	TRBJ1-2	11	few	NA
CASSLVPRGTDTQYF	TGTGCCAGCAGCTTAGTACCCAGGGGTACAGATACGCAGTATTTT	TRBV7-8	TRBJ2-3	15	NA	NA
CASSVGTASIQPQHF	TGTGCCAGCAGCGTGGGGACAGCGAGTATACAGCCCCAGCATTTT	TRBV7-2	TRBJ1-5	15	NA	TRBD1
CASSTGTTRRETQYF	TGTGCCAGCAGCACAGGGACTACCCGACGGGAGACCCAGTACTTC	TRBV7-3	TRBJ2-5	15	NA	NA
CASSDYRTYEQYF	TGTGCCAGCAGCGACTACAGGACCTACGAGCAGTACTTC	TRBV7-8	TRBJ2-7	13	NA	NA
CASSKDAYNEQFF	TGTGCCAGCAGTAAAGACGCTTACAATGAGCAGTTCTTC	TRBV6-2/TRBV6-3	TRBJ2-1	13	few	NA
CAFNTGGDTQYF	TGTGCCTTCAATACGGGGGGGGATACGCAGTATTTT	TRBV30	TRBJ2-3	12	NA	TRBD2
CASSLAASPMSEQYF	TGTGCCAGCAGCTTAGCGGCGAGTCCAATGAGCGAGCAGTACTTC	TRBV7-2	TRBJ2-7	15	few	NA
CATSEGGQETQYF	TGTGCCACCAGTGAGGGGGGCCAAGAGACCCAGTACTTC	TRBV24-1	TRBJ2-5	13	NA	NA
CSVKSNTGELFF	TGCAGCGTTAAGTCGAACACCGGGGAGCTGTTTTTT	TRBV29-1	TRBJ2-2	12	once	NA
CASSYGYRASNYGYTF	TGTGCCAGCAGTTATGGTTACAGGGCGTCGAACTATGGCTACACCTTC	TRBV6-5	TRBJ1-2	16	NA	NA
CASSTNPGLLHDEQFF	TGTGCCAGCAGCACCAACCCCGGACTACTACACGATGAGCAGTTCTTC	TRBV7-3	TRBJ2-1	16	NA	NA